This T cell receptor beta chain was identified during a study of T cell repertoires in cytomegalovirus infection. TCRdb re-called the reads through MiXCR, storing one row per CDR3 protein. The sample lists about 220,000 distinct CDR3 sequences, approximately 38% seen once, with 55% to 60% in the top ten. With 5 bases removed from V and 2 bases from J, the gap between germline ends came to 12 bases. This CDR3 comprises 14 residues. The table lists this clonotype with a few counts. Its antigen is not identified. This sequence originates from a human donor in good health (CMV status not recorded). Some clones in this sample may be carry-over from other donors' samples. V and J are TRBV12-3 or TRBV12-4 and TRBJ1-1; D gene uncertain. The material sequenced was CD8+ T cells from cultured PBMCs, taken from culture after CMV antigen stimulation. The CDR3 sequence: CASSPGGENTEAFF. In DNA, the CDR3 is TGTGCCAGCAGTCCGGGTGGGGAAAACACTGAAGCTTTCTTT.